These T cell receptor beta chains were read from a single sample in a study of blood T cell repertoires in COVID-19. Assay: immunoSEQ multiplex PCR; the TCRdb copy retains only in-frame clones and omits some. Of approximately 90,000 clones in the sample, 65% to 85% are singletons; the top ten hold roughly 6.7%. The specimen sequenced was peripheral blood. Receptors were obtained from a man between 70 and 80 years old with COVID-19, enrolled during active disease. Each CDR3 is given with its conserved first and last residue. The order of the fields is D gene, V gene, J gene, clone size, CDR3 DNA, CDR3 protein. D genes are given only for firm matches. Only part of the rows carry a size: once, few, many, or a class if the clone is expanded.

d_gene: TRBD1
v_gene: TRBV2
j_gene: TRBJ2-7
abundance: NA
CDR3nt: TGTGCCAGCAGGGGCGACAGGGGGGTAAGAGAGCAGTACTTC
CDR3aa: CASRGDRGVREQYF

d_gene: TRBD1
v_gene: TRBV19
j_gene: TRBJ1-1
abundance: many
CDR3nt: TGTGCCAGTAACCCGACAGGGGGATATACTGAAGCTTTCTTT
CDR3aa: CASNPTGGYTEAFF

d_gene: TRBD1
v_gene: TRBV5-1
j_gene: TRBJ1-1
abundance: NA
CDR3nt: TGCGCCAGCAATCAGGGGGGAAACACTGAAGCTTTCTTT
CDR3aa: CASNQGGNTEAFF

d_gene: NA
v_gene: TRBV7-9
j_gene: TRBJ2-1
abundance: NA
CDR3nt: TGTGCCAGCAGCCCGGGACAAGGGTTCTACAATGAGCAGTTCTTC
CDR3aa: CASSPGQGFYNEQFF

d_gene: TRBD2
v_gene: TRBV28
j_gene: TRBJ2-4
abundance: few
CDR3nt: TGTGCCAGCAGCTTGGCTAGCGGACAAAACATTCAGTACTTC
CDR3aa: CASSLASGQNIQYF

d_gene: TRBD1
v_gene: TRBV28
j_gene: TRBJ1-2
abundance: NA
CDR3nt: TGTGCCAGCAAGAGACAGGGGGCGAGTGTCTATGGCTACACCTTC
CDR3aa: CASKRQGASVYGYTF

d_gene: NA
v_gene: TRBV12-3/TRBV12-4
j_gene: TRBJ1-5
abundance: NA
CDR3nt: TGTGCCAGCAGTTTAGGGGGGGGCAGGGCCCAGCATTTT
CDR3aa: CASSLGGGRAQHF

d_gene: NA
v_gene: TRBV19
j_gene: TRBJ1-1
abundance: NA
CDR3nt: TGTGCCAGTAGTATGGGGGCGGACACTGAAGCTTTCTTT
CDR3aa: CASSMGADTEAFF

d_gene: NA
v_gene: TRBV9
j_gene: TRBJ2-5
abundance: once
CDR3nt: TGTGCCAGCAGCGTAGTCTCAGGGGACCAAGAGACCCAGTACTTC
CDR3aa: CASSVVSGDQETQYF

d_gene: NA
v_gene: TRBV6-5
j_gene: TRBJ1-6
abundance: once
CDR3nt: TGTGCCAGCAGTTTTGGGGCATATAATTCACCCCTCCACTTT
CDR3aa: CASSFGAYNSPLHF

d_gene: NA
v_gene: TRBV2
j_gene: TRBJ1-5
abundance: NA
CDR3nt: TGTGCCAGCAGAAGGGAGAAGGGCCAGCCCCAGCATTTT
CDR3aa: CASRREKGQPQHF

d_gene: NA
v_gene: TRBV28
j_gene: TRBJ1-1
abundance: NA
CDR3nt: TGTGCCAGCAGTCAGGGAACGAGGACTGAAGCTTTCTTT
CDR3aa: CASSQGTRTEAFF

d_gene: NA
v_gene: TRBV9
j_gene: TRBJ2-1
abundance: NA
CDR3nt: TGTGCCAGCAGCTCAATACCTAAGTCCTACAATGAGCAGTTCTTC
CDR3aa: CASSSIPKSYNEQFF

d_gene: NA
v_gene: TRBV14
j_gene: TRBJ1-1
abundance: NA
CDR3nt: TGTGCCAGCAGCCAAGACCGGGCAGGGTGGGGCACTGAAGCTTTCTTT
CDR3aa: CASSQDRAGWGTEAFF

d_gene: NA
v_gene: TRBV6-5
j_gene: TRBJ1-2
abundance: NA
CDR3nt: TGTGCCAGCAGCTCCTCGGGGGGGAACTATGGCTACACCTTC
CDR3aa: CASSSSGGNYGYTF

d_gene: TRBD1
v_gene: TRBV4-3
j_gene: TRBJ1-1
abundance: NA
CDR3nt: TGCGCCAGCAGCCTGACAGGGGGGGGCACTGAAGCTTTCTTT
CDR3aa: CASSLTGGGTEAFF